Below, 16 T cell receptor beta chains from the same sample are listed, as sequenced in a study of regulatory T cells in long-lasting Graves disease. Time point specified: newly diagnosed GD, antithyroid drugs for less than 3 months. There was RNA extracted from PBMCs, and the TCR library was made from it. Construction of TCR beta libraries relied on iRepertoire HTBI primers and on Arm-PCR targeting CDR3 regions. MiXCR, applied by TCRdb to the multiplex PCR reads, yields one record per CDR3 protein. The sample contains 350,000 to 450,000 distinct CDR3 sequences, 15% of which appear only once. This same sample was also part of a study on T cells in Graves' hyperthyroidism and ophthalmopathy.

The material was peripheral blood mononuclear cells (PBMCs), obtained at new diagnosis, from a patient treated with antithyroid drugs. These receptors all stem from a woman in her thirties or forties with Graves disease.

The chain uses TRBV6-1 and TRBJ2-7; no clear D gene. Germline CDR1 is MNHNS and CDR2 is SASEGT. CDR3 size: 16 residues. Trimming removed 7 bases at V and 6 bases at J, with 25 bases between. For the CDR3, the DNA is TGTGCCAGCACCGAACAGTGGGTGAGCATAACTGGCGAGCAGTACTTC. Protein product: CASTEQWVSITGEQYF.

This clonotype was picked up many times. This rearrangement joins TRBV5-1 to TRBJ2-2; D not certain. The CDR3 loop spans 16 amino acids. From germline, CDR1 is SGHRS and CDR2 YFSETQ. The ends were cut back, 0 bases at V and 0 bases at J, with 9 bases in the middle. CDR3 in DNA: TGCGCCAGCAGCTTGGGTCCGGCTGCGAACACCGGGGAGCTGTTTTTT. Amino acid sequence: CASSLGPAANTGELFF. The full variable domain, in which reference TRBV5-1 and TRBJ2-2 provide the parts outside the CDR3, is KAGVTQTPRYLIKTRGQQVTLSCSPISGHRSVSWYQQTPGQGLQFLFEYFSETQRNKGNFPGRFSGRQFSNSRSEMNVSTLELGDSALYLCASSLGPAANTGELFFGEGSRLTVL.

The J gene is TRBJ2-7, the V gene TRBV27; 7 bases agree with TRBD2. The CDR3 totals 15 residues. Germline trimming cut 8 bases from V and 2 bases from J; bases unmatched to any gene: 12. In germline, CDR1 is MNHEY, CDR2 SMNVEV (reference sequence). CDR3 protein: CASHTTGLGTYEQYF. DNA for the CDR3: TGTGCCAGCCATACTACTGGACTAGGAACCTACGAGCAGTACTTC.

This clonotype came up a few times. The genes are TRBV7-9 and TRBJ1-1; D gene uncertain. The CDR3 runs 15 residues. Germline assignment: CDR1 SEHNR and CDR2 FQNEAQ (reference sequence). V lost 4 bases and J 8 bases, leaving 20 bases between the germline ends. The CDR3 spells CASSSALGPTREAFF. DNA of the CDR3: TGTGCCAGCAGCTCCGCATTGGGCCCGACTAGGGAAGCTTTCTTT.

The chain joins TRBV29-1 to TRBJ2-3; D ambiguous. CDR1 is SQVTM and CDR2 is ANQGSEA in the germline V gene. Trimming cost V 6 bases and J 4 bases, with 8 bases left between them. The CDR3 is 11 residues long. As DNA, the CDR3 is TGCAGCGTCCACAGAGCAGATACGCAGTATTTT. Translated: CSVHRADTQYF.

The chain is built from TRBV13 and TRBJ2-7, with a weak D call TRBD2 (5 bases). CDR1 and CDR2 from the germline V gene are PRHDT and FYEKMQ (reference sequence). The CDR3 covers 16 residues. Between the trimmed V and J ends, which lost 4 bases and 2 bases, there was a span of 18 bases. In DNA, the CDR3 is TGTGCCAGCAGCTACCGACGCCCCGGGAAGGCCTACGAGCAGTACTTC. This gives the protein CASSYRRPGKAYEQYF.

This clonotype came up a few times. The chain couples TRBV19 to TRBJ2-7; 7 bases match TRBD2. The germline CDR1 and CDR2 sequences are LNHDA and SQIVND (reference sequence). The CDR3 sequence is 13 residues long. With 6 bases clipped from V and 2 bases from J, the junction kept 4 bases outside the gene matches. CDR3 amino acids: CASSWGGAYEQYF. CDR3 nucleotide sequence: TGTGCCAGTAGCTGGGGGGGGGCCTACGAGCAGTACTTC.

This clonotype was seen repeatedly, ten times or more. The chain uses TRBV5-6 and TRBJ1-1, with TRBD1 as a possible D gene (5 bases). With 3 bases removed from V and 3 bases from J, the gap between germline ends came to 12 bases. The germline V gene has CDR1 SGHDT and CDR2 YYEEEE. The CDR3 loop spans 14 amino acids. The CDR3 nucleotides are TGTGCCAGCAGCTGGGGCGACGGAGACACTGAAGCTTTCTTT. As protein: CASSWGDGDTEAFF. The variable domain in full, with the rest retrieved from reference TRBV5-6 and TRBJ1-1, is DAGVTQSPTHLIKTRGQQVTLRCSPKSGHDTVSWYQQALGQGPQFIFQYYEEEERQRGNFPDRFSGHQFPNYSSELNVNALLLGDSALYLCASSWGDGDTEAFFGQGTRLTVV.

The V call is TRBV5-1, the J call TRBJ2-1; 10 bases map to TRBD2. The last part of the DNA fits TRBJ2-5 better; the J call may be wrong. The CDR3 is 14 residues long. The germline V gene has CDR1 SGHRS and CDR2 YFSETQ. The CDR3 coding sequence is TGCGCCAGCACTAGCGGGAGCGGACAAGAGACCCAGTACTTC. This codes for CASTSGSGQETQYF.

This clonotype was seen at least ten times. The chain recombines TRBV12-5 with TRBJ2-7, with TRBD1 identical over 9 bases. V was clipped by 1 base and J by 2 bases; unmatched bases: 6. The CDR3 has 16 residues. CDR1 and CDR2 (germline): LGHNT, FRNRAP. In DNA, the CDR3 is TGTGCTAGTGGTTTGGATACCGGGACAGGGACCTACGAGCAGTACTTC. Translating gives CASGLDTGTGTYEQYF.

At least ten counts were recorded for this clonotype. The chain is built from TRBV11-3 and TRBJ1-1, with a possible D match to TRBD1 (6 bases). There are 14 residues in the CDR3. The V gene's germline CDR1 is SGHNT and CDR2 YENEEA. Between the trimmed V and J ends, which lost 5 bases and 0 bases, there was a span of 10 bases. This CDR3 is CASSLDSMNTEAFF. As DNA, the CDR3 is TGTGCCAGCAGCCTGGACAGTATGAACACTGAAGCTTTCTTT.

CDR3 sequence reads: CSATSGRNTGELFF. In DNA form, the CDR3 reads TGCAGTGCAACTAGCGGGAGGAACACCGGGGAGCTGTTTTTT. The rearrangement links TRBV20-1 to TRBJ2-2; TRBD2 matches 11 bases. The CDR3 covers 14 residues. V shed 6 bases and J 1 base; nucleotides not matched to a gene: 1. Germline assignment: CDR1 DFQATT and CDR2 SNEGSKA (reference sequence).

This clonotype has only a few counts. This sequence joins TRBV11-3 and TRBJ2-7; 11 bases are a match to TRBD1. Germline CDR1 SGHNT, CDR2 YENEEA. The CDR3 covers 15 residues. The V and J ends lost 5 bases and 3 bases, in that order; junction bases with no gene match: 6. CDR3 in amino acids: CASSRSGTGGYEQYF. Written as DNA, the CDR3 is TGTGCCAGCAGCCGATCCGGGACAGGGGGCTACGAGCAGTACTTC.

This clonotype was seen at least ten times. The chain recombines TRBV28 with TRBJ2-1; 10 bases map to TRBD1. The CDR3 has 14 amino acids. The germline V gene encodes CDR1 MDHEN and CDR2 SYDVKM. V lost 5 bases and J lost 8; bases outside the gene matches: 6. The CDR3 region has the DNA TGTGCCAGCAGTCCGGGACAGGGGATGTATGAGCAGTTCTTC. The encoded protein is CASSPGQGMYEQFF.

In its sample, this clonotype was seen many times. This sequence joins TRBV6-1 and TRBJ2-5, with TRBD2 matching over 10 bases. The length of the CDR3 is 14 residues. Trimming at V came to 4 bases and at J to 4 bases, leaving 3 bases not matched to a gene. Germline values: CDR1 MNHNS, CDR2 SASEGT. For the CDR3, the DNA is TGTGCCAGCAGTGCCCTAGCGGGAGTAGAGACCCAGTACTTC. This sequence encodes CASSALAGVETQYF.

This clonotype showed up many times. The chain combines TRBV3-1 with TRBJ2-7, with 7 positions matching TRBD2. Germline trimming cut 0 bases from V and 0 bases from J; bases unmatched to any gene: 5. The CDR3 is 16 residues long. Germline CDR1 and CDR2: LGHDT and YNNKEL (reference sequence). The CDR3 region has the DNA TGTGCCAGCAGCCAAGAAACGAGCGGGGCCTCCTACGAGCAGTACTTC. Amino acid sequence: CASSQETSGASYEQYF.